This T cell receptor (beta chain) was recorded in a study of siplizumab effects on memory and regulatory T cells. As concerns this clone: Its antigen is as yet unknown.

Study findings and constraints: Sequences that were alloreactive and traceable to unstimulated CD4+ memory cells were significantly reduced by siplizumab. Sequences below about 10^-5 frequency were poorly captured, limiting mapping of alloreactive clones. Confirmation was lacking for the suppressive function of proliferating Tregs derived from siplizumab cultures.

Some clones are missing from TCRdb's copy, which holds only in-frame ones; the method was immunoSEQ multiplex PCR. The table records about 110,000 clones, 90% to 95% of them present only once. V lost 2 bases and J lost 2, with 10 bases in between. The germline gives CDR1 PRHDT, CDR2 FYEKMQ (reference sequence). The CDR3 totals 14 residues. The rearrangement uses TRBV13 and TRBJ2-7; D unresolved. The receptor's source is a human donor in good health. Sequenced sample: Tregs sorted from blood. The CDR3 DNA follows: TGTGCCAGCAGCTTATTGACCGCCACCTACGAGCAGTACTTC. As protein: CASSLLTATYEQYF.